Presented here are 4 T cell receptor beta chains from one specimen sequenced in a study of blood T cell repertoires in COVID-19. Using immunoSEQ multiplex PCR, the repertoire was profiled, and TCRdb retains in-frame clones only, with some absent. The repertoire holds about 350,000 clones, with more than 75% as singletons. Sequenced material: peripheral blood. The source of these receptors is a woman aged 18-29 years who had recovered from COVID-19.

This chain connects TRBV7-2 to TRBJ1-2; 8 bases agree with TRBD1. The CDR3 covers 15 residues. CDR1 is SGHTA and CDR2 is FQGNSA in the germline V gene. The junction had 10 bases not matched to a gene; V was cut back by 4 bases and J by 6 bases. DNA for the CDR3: TGTGCCAGCAGCTCTCGGCAGGGGGCGGTTAATGGCTACACCTTC. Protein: CASSSRQGAVNGYTF. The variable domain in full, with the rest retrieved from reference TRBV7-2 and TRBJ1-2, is GAGVSQSPSNKVTEKGKDVELRCDPISGHTALYWYRQSLGQGLEFLIYFQGNSAPDKSGLPSDRFSAERTGGSVSTLTIQRTQQEDSAVYLCASSSRQGAVNGYTFGSGTRLTVV.

The CDR3 DNA follows: TGCGCCAGCAGCCAAGGCCTAACTAGCGGGACCACAGATACGCAGTATTTT. It translates to CASSQGLTSGTTDTQYF. J is TRBJ2-3 and V is TRBV4-3; 10 positions agree with TRBD2. The J segment lost 2 bases and the V segment lost 1 base, leaving 6 bases of the junction unmatched. Germline CDR1 and CDR2: LGHNA and YSLEER. The CDR3 is made up of 17 amino acids.

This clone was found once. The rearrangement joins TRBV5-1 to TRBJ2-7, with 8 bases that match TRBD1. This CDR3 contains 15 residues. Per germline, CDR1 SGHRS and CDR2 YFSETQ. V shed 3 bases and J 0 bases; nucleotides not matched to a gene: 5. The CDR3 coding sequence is TGCGCCAGCAGCTGGGGGGACAGGCTCTCCTACGAGCAGTACGTC. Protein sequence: CASSWGDRLSYEQYV.

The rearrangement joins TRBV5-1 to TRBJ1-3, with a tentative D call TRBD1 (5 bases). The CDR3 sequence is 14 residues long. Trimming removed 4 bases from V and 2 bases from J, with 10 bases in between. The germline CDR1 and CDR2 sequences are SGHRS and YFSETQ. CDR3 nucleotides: TGCGCCAGCAGCACCGCAGGGCCTGGAAACACCATATATTTT. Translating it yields CASSTAGPGNTIYF. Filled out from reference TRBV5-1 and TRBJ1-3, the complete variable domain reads KAGVTQTPRYLIKTRGQQVTLSCSPISGHRSVSWYQQTPGQGLQFLFEYFSETQRNKGNFPGRFSGRQFSNSRSEMNVSTLELGDSALYLCASSTAGPGNTIYFGEGSWLTVV.